Detailed here is one T cell receptor (beta chain). Authors' processing steps: Scientists estimated how many nucleated cells there were by amplifying reference gene primers. Using immunoSEQ multiplex PCR, the repertoire was profiled, and TCRdb retains in-frame clones only, with some absent. V and J calls and clone size are copied from that table; D and trimming were computed from the DNA. The sample carries over 85,000 clones, about 90% recorded once. This sample is drawn from a study of blood T cell repertoires in COVID-19. Study in general: Both acute and convalescent COVID-19 samples were obtained from the United States, Italy and Spain. Nucleic acid was either cDNA or gDNA, and it came from T cells, B-cell-depleted T cells, or PBMCs.

Trimming removed 0 bases from V and 4 bases from J, with 21 bases in between. Germline-derived CDR1 and CDR2 are LGHNA and YSLEER. This CDR3 spans 19 amino acids. The specimen was peripheral blood. The sequence came from a human donor in a cohort sampled during active COVID-19. The chain is built from TRBV4-3 and TRBJ1-4, with no clear D. Written as DNA, the CDR3 is TGCGCCAGCAGCCAAGATTTATGGAGTCGAATCTTCGGTAATGAAAAACTGTTTTTT. This translates into CASSQDLWSRIFGNEKLFF.